The T cell receptor beta chain under discussion was sequenced for a study of a mutant IDH1 vaccine in newly diagnosed glioma. About the study: Radiotherapy, temozolomide, or both had been given previously, and both were given to most.

Germline V gene sequence: CDR1 SGHNT, CDR2 YYREEE (reference sequence). The CDR3 spans 12 residues. V lost 4 bases and J 9 bases, leaving 11 bases between the germline ends. Documented time point: week 11, during vaccination. Alongside topical imiquimod, each dose of vaccine comprised 300 ug of mutant IDH1 20-mer peptide. Using immunoSEQ multiplex PCR, the repertoire was profiled, and TCRdb retains in-frame clones only, with some absent. The sample has around 62,000 clones; around 91% are singletons. Comments on this clone: What it binds is not known.

This material consisted of PBMCs, taken from a glioma patient whose treatment included an IDH1 peptide vaccine. The TCR was taken from a man aged 40-49 years with glioma. The V and J genes are TRBV5-4 and TRBJ2-1; D uncertain. The CDR3, as DNA: TGTGCCAGCAGCCCCGCCCCAGGTGAGCAGTTCTTC. It translates to CASSPAPGEQFF.